This TCR beta chain was captured in a study of shared clonotypes between healthy human individuals. At the deep level, the assay was run. With ten immunoSEQ deep assay plates, unsorted PBMC DNA underwent sequencing. Clones were sequenced by immunoSEQ multiplex PCR, and TCRdb holds only the in-frame ones, with some missing. The sample includes approximately 510,000 clones, 79% seen only once; the top ten take over 10%. The CDR3 length is 11 residues. Between the trimmed V and J ends, which lost 1 base and 7 bases, there was a span of 2 bases. Germline V CDR1 and CDR2: MNHNS, SASEGT. Points on this clone: Its antigen is unknown.

Notes on the study in general: Limitation of the genetic and exposure-history diversity represented came from the few donors.

The sequenced sample consisted of PBMCs. This clonotype was obtained from a woman aged 40 to 50 in good health. Some clones in this sample may be carry-over from other donors' samples. This chain uses TRBV6-1 with TRBJ2-1; D not certain. The CDR3 reads CASSEVNEQFF. As DNA, the CDR3 is TGTGCCAGCAGTGAAGTGAATGAGCAGTTCTTC.